These T cell receptor beta chains were read from a single sample in a study of Ad26.COV2.S vaccination and SARS-CoV-2 variants. Only in-frame clones appear in the TCRdb table, and some are missing; sequencing was by immunoSEQ multiplex PCR. The repertoire consists of a few hundred thousand clones, with 87% occurring once and the leading ten covering more than 3%. Sequenced here: peripheral blood, sampled in a trial of Ad26.COV2.S vaccine versus placebo. Receptors originate from a person between 18 and 65 years old who received the Ad26.COV2.S COVID-19 vaccine or a placebo. CDR3s include the opening cysteine and the closing phenylalanine or tryptophan. D genes are given only for firm matches. Clone size is shown for a subset of rows, as once, few, many or a class of expanded clone.

CDR3 length,V gene,D gene,J gene,clone size,CDR3 protein,CDR3 DNA
14,TRBV25-1,.,TRBJ2-2,.,CASSSGPNTGELFF,TGTGCCAGCAGTTCCGGGCCAAACACCGGGGAGCTGTTTTTT
13,TRBV27,.,TRBJ1-1,.,CASSLGEDTEAFF,TGTGCCAGCAGTTTAGGTGAGGATACTGAAGCTTTCTTT
16,TRBV30,TRBD1,TRBJ2-1,once,CAWSTPGTGTHNEQFF,TGTGCCTGGAGCACCCCCGGGACAGGTACGCACAATGAGCAGTTCTTC
15,TRBV4-1,TRBD1,TRBJ2-7,.,CASSQDRDRGYEQYF,TGCGCCAGCAGCCAGGACCGGGACAGGGGCTACGAGCAGTACTTC
15,TRBV4-1,.,TRBJ2-7,.,CASSPDYSFSYEQYF,TGCGCCAGCAGCCCGGACTATTCCTTCTCCTACGAGCAGTACTTC
16,TRBV10-1,TRBD2,TRBJ2-7,.,CASGQTAGVKPYEQYF,TGCGCCAGCGGACAAACGGCGGGGGTTAAGCCCTACGAGCAGTACTTC
16,TRBV9,.,TRBJ1-6,.,CASSARLSSYNSPLHF,TGTGCCAGCAGCGCCCGGTTGAGCTCCTATAATTCACCCCTCCACTTT
13,TRBV6-1,.,TRBJ2-1,.,CASSDDGIAEQFF,TGTGCCAGCAGTGACGACGGAATAGCTGAGCAGTTCTTC
18,TRBV27,.,TRBJ2-2,.,CASSLQRRTRINTGELFF,TGTGCCAGCAGTTTACAACGGAGGACACGCATTAACACCGGGGAGCTGTTTTTT
13,TRBV4-1,.,TRBJ2-5,.,CASSQSPQETQYF,TGCGCCAGCAGCCAAAGCCCCCAAGAGACCCAGTACTTC
15,TRBV27,.,TRBJ1-1,once,CASSWGGHLNTEAFF,TGTGCCAGCAGTTGGGGGGGGCACCTGAACACTGAAGCTTTCTTT
15,TRBV27,.,TRBJ1-6,.,CASSLGTNYNSPLHF,TGTGCCAGCAGTTTAGGGACAAATTATAATTCACCCCTCCACTTT
11,TRBV20-1,.,TRBJ2-5,.,CSVNLGGTQYF,TGCAGTGTGAATCTCGGGGGGACCCAGTACTTC
13,TRBV7-3,.,TRBJ1-1,.,CASSLNVNTEAFF,TGTGCCAGCAGCTTAAATGTGAACACTGAAGCTTTCTTT
16,TRBV5-4,TRBD1,TRBJ2-5,.,CASSRPGTGGQETQYF,TGTGCCAGCAGCCGGCCCGGGACAGGGGGACAAGAGACCCAGTACTTC
17,TRBV10-3,.,TRBJ1-1,.,CAISDKYVFGSGTEAFF,TGTGCCATCAGTGATAAATATGTTTTCGGTTCGGGCACTGAAGCTTTCTTT
16,TRBV5-8,TRBD1,TRBJ1-6,.,CASRPGRGLGNSPLHF,TGTGCCAGCCGCCCAGGCAGGGGGCTGGGAAATTCACCCCTCCACTTT
13,TRBV18,.,TRBJ1-1,once,CASSPSGRTEAFF,TGTGCCAGCTCACCCTCGGGACGGACTGAAGCTTTCTTT
13,TRBV12-3/TRBV12-4,.,TRBJ1-1,.,CASRPSDGPEAFF,TGTGCCAGCAGACCCTCGGACGGACCTGAAGCTTTCTTT
11,TRBV11-2,.,TRBJ1-1,.,CASLRGLEAFF,TGTGCCAGCCTTCGCGGGCTTGAAGCTTTCTTT
14,TRBV10-3,TRBD2,TRBJ2-1,once,CAISESVTSGEQFF,TGTGCCATCAGTGAGTCGGTTACTAGCGGCGAGCAGTTCTTC
16,TRBV6-1,.,TRBJ2-7,.,CASSENLGPNPYEQYF,TGTGCCAGCAGTGAAAATCTCGGACCGAATCCGTACGAGCAGTACTTC
14,TRBV6-5,.,TRBJ2-7,.,CASKTAASSYEQYF,TGTGCCAGCAAAACAGCGGCAAGCTCCTACGAGCAGTACTTC
18,TRBV9,TRBD1,TRBJ1-1,.,CASSVDPRWDRPNTEAFF,TGTGCCAGCAGCGTAGACCCGCGGTGGGACAGGCCAAACACTGAAGCTTTCTTT
16,TRBV4-1,TRBD1,TRBJ1-3,few,CASSHNRGSSGNTIYF,TGCGCCAGCAGCCACAACAGGGGCTCCTCTGGAAACACCATATATTTT
16,TRBV29-1,.,TRBJ2-3,.,CSVGILGTGSTDTQYF,TGCAGCGTTGGCATCTTGGGGACGGGAAGCACAGATACGCAGTATTTT
14,TRBV6-5,.,TRBJ1-6,once,CASRGSVFNSPLHF,TGTGCCAGCAGGGGATCGGTTTTTAATTCACCCCTCCACTTT
14,TRBV29-1,TRBD1,TRBJ2-1,.,CSVRDRVDVNEQFF,TGCAGCGTCCGGGACAGGGTGGATGTTAATGAGCAGTTCTTC
13,TRBV6-1,.,TRBJ1-1,.,CASNRRQYTEAFF,TGTGCCAGCAATAGGCGGCAGTACACTGAAGCTTTCTTT
15,TRBV27,.,TRBJ2-6,.,CASSLKAHGANVLTF,TGTGCCAGCAGTTTAAAGGCTCACGGGGCCAACGTCCTGACTTTC
14,TRBV19,.,TRBJ1-1,once,CASQTPGVWTEAFF,TGTGCCAGTCAGACCCCGGGGGTATGGACTGAAGCTTTCTTT
15,TRBV9,TRBD1,TRBJ1-6,.,CASSAQGGYNSPLHF,TGTGCCAGCAGCGCCCAGGGGGGGTATAATTCACCCCTCCACTTT
12,TRBV4-3,.,TRBJ1-2,.,CASSPSGAGYTF,TGCGCCAGCAGCCCTTCAGGGGCGGGCTACACCTTC
16,TRBV6-5,.,TRBJ1-5,once,CASSYSNPGAIEPQHF,TGTGCCAGCAGTTACTCCAATCCGGGAGCTATAGAGCCCCAGCATTTT
14,TRBV3-1/TRBV3-2,.,TRBJ2-3,.,CASDARACTDTQYF,TGTGCCAGCGACGCGCGGGCCTGCACAGATACGCAGTATTTT
16,TRBV4-3,.,TRBJ1-4,.,CASSQDLPGDTEKLFF,TGCGCCAGCAGCCAAGATCTCCCAGGGGATACTGAAAAACTGTTTTTT
18,TRBV5-6,.,TRBJ1-2,.,CASRLSPGLLVVAYGYTF,TGTGCCAGCAGGTTGAGTCCCGGCCTGCTGGTGGTCGCCTATGGCTACACCTTC
17,TRBV11-2,TRBD1,TRBJ1-6,.,CASSHTQRAGGNSPLHF,TGTGCCAGCAGTCACACCCAACGGGCAGGGGGGAATTCACCCCTCCACTTT
17,TRBV29-1,TRBD1,TRBJ2-2,few,CSVEAGQGPSHTGELFF,TGCAGCGTTGAAGCGGGACAGGGGCCGTCACACACCGGGGAGCTGTTTTTT
13,TRBV30,.,TRBJ1-2,.,CAWRAQGLYGYTF,TGTGCCTGGAGGGCTCAGGGACTCTATGGCTACACCTTC
10,TRBV6-5,.,TRBJ1-1,.,CASRGTEAFF,TGTGCCAGCAGAGGGACAGAAGCTTTCTTT
12,TRBV6-2/TRBV6-3,.,TRBJ2-7,.,CASSYWGHEQYF,TGTGCCAGCAGTTACTGGGGCCACGAGCAGTACTTC
14,TRBV9,.,TRBJ2-3,.,CASSVGEGTDTQYF,TGTGCCAGCAGCGTAGGTGAGGGCACAGATACGCAGTATTTT